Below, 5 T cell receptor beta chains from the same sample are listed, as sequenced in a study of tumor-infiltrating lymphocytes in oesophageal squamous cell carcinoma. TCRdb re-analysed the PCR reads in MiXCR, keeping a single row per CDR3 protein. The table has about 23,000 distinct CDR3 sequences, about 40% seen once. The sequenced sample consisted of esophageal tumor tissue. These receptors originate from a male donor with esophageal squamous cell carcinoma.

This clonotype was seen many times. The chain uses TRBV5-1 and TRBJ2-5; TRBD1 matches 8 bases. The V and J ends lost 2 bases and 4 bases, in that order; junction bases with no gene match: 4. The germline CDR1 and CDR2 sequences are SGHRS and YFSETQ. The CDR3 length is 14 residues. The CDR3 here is CASSFGRGRETQYF. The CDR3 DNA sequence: TGCGCCAGCAGCTTCGGCAGGGGGCGAGAGACCCAGTACTTC.

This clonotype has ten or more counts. The CDR3 DNA is TGTGCCACCAGGAGGGGAGGGGGTGAGCAGTACTTC. It encodes CATRRGGGEQYF. The chain employs TRBV6-1 and TRBJ2-1; TRBD2 might be the D (7 bases). The tail of the sequence fits TRBJ2-7 better, so the J call may be wrong. CDR3 length: 12 amino acids. Germline values: CDR1 MNHNS, CDR2 SASEGT.

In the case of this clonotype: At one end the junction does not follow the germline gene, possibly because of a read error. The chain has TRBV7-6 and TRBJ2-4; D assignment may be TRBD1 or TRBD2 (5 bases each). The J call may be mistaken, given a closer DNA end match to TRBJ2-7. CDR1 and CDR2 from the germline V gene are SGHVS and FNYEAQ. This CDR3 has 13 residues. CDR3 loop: CASSLATDYEQYF. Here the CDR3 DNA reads TGTGCTAGCAGCTTAGCGACAGACTACGAGCAGTACTTC.

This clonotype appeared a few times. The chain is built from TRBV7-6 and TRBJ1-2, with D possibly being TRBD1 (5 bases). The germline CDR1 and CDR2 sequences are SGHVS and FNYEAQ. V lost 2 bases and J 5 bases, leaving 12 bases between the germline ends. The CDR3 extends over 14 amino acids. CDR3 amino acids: CASSLRGEAYGYTF. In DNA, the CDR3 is TGTGCCAGCAGCTTAAGAGGGGAGGCGTATGGCTACACCTTC.

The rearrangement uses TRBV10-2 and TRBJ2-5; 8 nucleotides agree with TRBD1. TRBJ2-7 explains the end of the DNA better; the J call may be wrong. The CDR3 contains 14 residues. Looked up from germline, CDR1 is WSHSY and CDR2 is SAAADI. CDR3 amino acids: CASSRQGLIGEQYF. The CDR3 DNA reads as TGCGCCAGCAGTCGACAGGGGTTAATCGGCGAGCAGTACTTC.